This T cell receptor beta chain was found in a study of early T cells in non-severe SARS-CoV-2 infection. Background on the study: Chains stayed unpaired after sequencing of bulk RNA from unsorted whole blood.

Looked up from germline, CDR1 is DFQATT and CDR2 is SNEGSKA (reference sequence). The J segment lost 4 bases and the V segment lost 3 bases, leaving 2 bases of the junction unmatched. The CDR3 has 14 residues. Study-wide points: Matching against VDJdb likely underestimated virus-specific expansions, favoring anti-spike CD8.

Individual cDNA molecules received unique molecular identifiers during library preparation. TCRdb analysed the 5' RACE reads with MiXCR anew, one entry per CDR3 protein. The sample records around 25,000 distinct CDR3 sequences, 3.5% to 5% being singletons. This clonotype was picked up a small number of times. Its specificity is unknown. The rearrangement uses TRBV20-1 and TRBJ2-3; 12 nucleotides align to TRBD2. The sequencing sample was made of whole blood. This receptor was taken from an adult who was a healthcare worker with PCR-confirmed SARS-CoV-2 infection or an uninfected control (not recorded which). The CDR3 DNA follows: TGCAGTGCTAGGACTAGCGGGAGTGCAGATACGCAGTATTTT. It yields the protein CSARTSGSADTQYF.